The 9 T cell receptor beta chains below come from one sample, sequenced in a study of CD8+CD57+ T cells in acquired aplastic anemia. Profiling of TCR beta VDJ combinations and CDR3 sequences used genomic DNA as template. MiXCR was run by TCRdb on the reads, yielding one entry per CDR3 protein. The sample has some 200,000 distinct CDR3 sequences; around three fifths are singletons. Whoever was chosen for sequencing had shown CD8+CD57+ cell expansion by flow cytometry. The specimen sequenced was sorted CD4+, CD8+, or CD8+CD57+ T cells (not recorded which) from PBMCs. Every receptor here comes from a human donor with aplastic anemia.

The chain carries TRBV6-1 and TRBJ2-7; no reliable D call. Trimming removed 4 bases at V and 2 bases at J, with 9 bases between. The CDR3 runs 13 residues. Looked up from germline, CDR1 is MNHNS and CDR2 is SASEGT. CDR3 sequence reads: CASSVGVTYEQYF. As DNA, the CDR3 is TGTGCCAGCAGTGTAGGAGTGACCTACGAGCAGTACTTC.

CDR3 protein: CASGVGTGETGELFF. The DNA for the CDR3 is TGTGCCAGCGGGGTCGGGACAGGGGAGACTGGGGAGCTGTTTTTT. V and J are TRBV2 and TRBJ2-2; TRBD1 matches at 10 bases. Trimming cost V 8 bases and J 8 bases; bases outside gene matches: 11. Looked up from germline, CDR1 is SNHLY and CDR2 is FYNNEI. This CDR3 comprises 15 residues. The entire variable domain, with the rest obtained from reference TRBV2 and TRBJ2-2, is as follows: EPEVTQTPSHQVTQMGQEVILRCVPISNHLYFYWYRQILGQKVEFLVSFYNNEISEKSEIFDDQFSVERPDGSNFTLKIRSTKLEDSAMYFCASGVGTGETGELFFGEGSRLTVL.

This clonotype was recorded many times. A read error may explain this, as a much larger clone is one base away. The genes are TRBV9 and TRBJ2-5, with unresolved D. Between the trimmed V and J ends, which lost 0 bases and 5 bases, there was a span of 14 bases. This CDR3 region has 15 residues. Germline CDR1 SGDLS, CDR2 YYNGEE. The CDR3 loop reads CASSVAPGKQETQYF. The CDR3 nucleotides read TGTGCCAGCAGCGTAGCTCCGGGCAAGCAGGAGACCCAGTACTTC. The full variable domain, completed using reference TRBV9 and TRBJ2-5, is DSGVTQTPKHLITATGQRVTLRCSPRSGDLSVYWYQQSLDQGLQFLIQYYNGEERAKGNILERFSAQQFPDLHSELNLSSLELGDSALYFCASSVAPGKQETQYFGPGTRLLVL.

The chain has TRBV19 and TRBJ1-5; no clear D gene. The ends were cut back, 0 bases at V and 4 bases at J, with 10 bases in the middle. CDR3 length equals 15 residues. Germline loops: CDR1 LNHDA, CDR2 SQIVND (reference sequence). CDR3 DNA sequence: TGTGCCAGTAGTATAGATCCATCAATTAATCAGCCCCAGCATTTT. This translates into CASSIDPSINQPQHF. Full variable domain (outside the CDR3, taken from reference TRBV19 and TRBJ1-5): DGGITQSPKYLFRKEGQNVTLSCEQNLNHDAMYWYRQDPGQGLRLIYYSQIVNDFQKGDIAEGYSVSREKKESFPLTVTSAQKNPTAFYLCASSIDPSINQPQHFGDGTRLSIL.

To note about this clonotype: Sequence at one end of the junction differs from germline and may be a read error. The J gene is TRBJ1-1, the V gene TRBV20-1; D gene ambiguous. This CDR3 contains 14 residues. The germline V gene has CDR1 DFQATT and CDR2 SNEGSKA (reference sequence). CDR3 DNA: TGCAGTGCTCCCAATGCCCTGGGGAACACTGAGGCTTTCTTT. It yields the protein CSAPNALGNTEAFF.

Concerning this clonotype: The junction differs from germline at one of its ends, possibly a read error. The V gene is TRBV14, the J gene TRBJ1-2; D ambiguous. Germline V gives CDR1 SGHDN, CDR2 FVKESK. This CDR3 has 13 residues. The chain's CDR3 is CSSSQDNNYGYTF. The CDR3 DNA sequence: TGTTCCAGCAGCCAAGACAATAACTATGGCTACACCTTC.

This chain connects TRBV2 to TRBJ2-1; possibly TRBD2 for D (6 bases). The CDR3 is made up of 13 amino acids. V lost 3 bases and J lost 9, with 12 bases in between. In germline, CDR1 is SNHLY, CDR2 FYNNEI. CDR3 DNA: TGTGCCAGCAGTGAGGGACTCGCCGGTGAGCAGTTCTTC. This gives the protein CASSEGLAGEQFF.

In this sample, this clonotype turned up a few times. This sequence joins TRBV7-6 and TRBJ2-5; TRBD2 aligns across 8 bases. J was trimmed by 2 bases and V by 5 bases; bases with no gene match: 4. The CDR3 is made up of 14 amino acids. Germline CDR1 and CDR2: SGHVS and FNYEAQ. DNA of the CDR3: TGTGCCAGCAGCCGGACTAGCCAGCAAGAGACCCAGTACTTC. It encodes CASSRTSQQETQYF.

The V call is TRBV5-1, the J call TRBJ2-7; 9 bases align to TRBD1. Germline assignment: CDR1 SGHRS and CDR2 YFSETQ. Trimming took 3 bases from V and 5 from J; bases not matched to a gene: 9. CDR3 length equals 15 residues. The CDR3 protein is CASSSMGQGRHEQYF. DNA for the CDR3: TGCGCCAGCAGCTCAATGGGACAGGGTAGGCACGAGCAGTACTTC.